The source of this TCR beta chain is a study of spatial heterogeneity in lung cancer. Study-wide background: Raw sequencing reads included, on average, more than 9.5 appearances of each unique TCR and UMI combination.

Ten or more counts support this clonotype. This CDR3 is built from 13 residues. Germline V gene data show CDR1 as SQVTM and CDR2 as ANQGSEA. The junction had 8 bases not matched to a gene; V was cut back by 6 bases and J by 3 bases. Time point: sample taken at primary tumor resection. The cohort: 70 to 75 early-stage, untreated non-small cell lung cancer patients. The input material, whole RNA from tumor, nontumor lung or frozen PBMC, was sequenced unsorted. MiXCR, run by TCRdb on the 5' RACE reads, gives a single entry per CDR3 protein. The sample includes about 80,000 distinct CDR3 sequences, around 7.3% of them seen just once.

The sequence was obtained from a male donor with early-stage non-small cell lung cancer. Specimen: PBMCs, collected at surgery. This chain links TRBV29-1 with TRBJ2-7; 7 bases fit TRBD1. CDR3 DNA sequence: TGCAGCGTACAGCCGGGACAGATCTACGAGCAGTACTTC. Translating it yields CSVQPGQIYEQYF.